The next 10 T cell receptor beta chains were all read from a single sample in a study of control samples from healthy donors and cancer patients. Sequencing was performed with immunoSEQ multiplex PCR; in TCRdb, only in-frame clones are kept and a portion is missing. Among about 64,000 clones listed, roughly nine tenths were seen once. The sample comprised PBMCs. The source of these receptors is a man between 35 and 55 years old with colorectal cancer.

This CDR3 reads CASSPGGAGETQYF. In nucleotides, the CDR3 is TGTGCCAGCTCTCCGGGGGGGGCCGGAGAGACCCAGTACTTC. The chain is built from TRBV18 and TRBJ2-5; 8 bases are a match to TRBD2. This CDR3 spans 14 amino acids. V lost 6 bases and J lost 4; bases outside the gene matches: 7. Per the germline V gene, CDR1 is KGHSH and CDR2 is LQKENI.

The chain recombines TRBV12-3 or TRBV12-4 with TRBJ2-7; D gene uncertain. Trimming removed 3 bases at V and 5 bases at J, with 8 bases between. This CDR3 region has 12 residues. The CDR3 nucleotides are TGTGCCAGCAGTTTCGGCGGTAACGAGCAGTACTTC. Residues: CASSFGGNEQYF.

V gene TRBV7-2 combines with J gene TRBJ2-1, with TRBD1 matching over 7 bases. The V and J ends lost 3 bases and 4 bases, in that order; junction bases with no gene match: 3. Looked up from germline, CDR1 is SGHTA and CDR2 is FQGNSA. There are 14 residues in the CDR3. The CDR3 region is CASSFPGQYNEQFF. CDR3 DNA sequence: TGTGCCAGCAGCTTTCCGGGACAGTACAATGAGCAGTTCTTC.

The chain has TRBV6-1 and TRBJ2-1, with D maybe TRBD2 (6 bases). In germline, CDR1 is MNHNS, CDR2 SASEGT. Trimming removed 3 bases from V and 10 bases from J, with 13 bases in between. The CDR3 totals 13 residues. The CDR3 nucleotides are TGTGCCAGCAGTGAGCGGGGTATTGGGGAGCAGTTCTTC. This gives the protein CASSERGIGEQFF.

This chain connects TRBV19 to TRBJ1-5; tentatively, D is TRBD1 (5 bases). V lost 5 bases and J 6 bases, leaving 14 bases between the germline ends. Looked up from germline, CDR1 is LNHDA and CDR2 is SQIVND (reference sequence). The CDR3 totals 14 residues. The CDR3 coding sequence is TGTGCCAGTAGTGTGGCCCAGGGAGGTCAGCCCCAGCATTTT. Translating gives CASSVAQGGQPQHF. The variable domain in full, completed from reference TRBV19 and TRBJ1-5, reads DGGITQSPKYLFRKEGQNVTLSCEQNLNHDAMYWYRQDPGQGLRLIYYSQIVNDFQKGDIAEGYSVSREKKESFPLTVTSAQKNPTAFYLCASSVAQGGQPQHFGDGTRLSIL.

The chain is built from TRBV14 and TRBJ1-3; D gene ambiguous. Germline CDR1 is SGHDN and CDR2 is FVKESK. The CDR3 contains 17 residues. Trimming pared 0 bases from V and 0 bases from J, leaving 12 bases between. The CDR3 protein is CASSQEAWTFSGNTIYF. The CDR3 bases are TGTGCCAGCAGCCAAGAAGCTTGGACCTTCTCTGGAAACACCATATATTTT.

In its sample, this clone was seen once. The junction and the germline gene differ at one end; a read error may be behind it. The chain employs TRBV5-6 and TRBJ2-5, with D perhaps TRBD2 (7 bases). The germline V gene encodes CDR1 SGHDT and CDR2 YYEEEE. The CDR3 is 11 residues long. In DNA, the CDR3 is TGTGCCAGCAGCTGGTCCGGGGGGCAGCACTTC. It codes for CASSWSGGQHF.

The genes are TRBV3-1 (or the pseudogene TRBV3-2) and TRBJ2-5; D gene uncertain. Germline V CDR1 and CDR2: LGHDT, YNNKEL (reference sequence). Trimming stripped 0 bases from V and 1 base from J, with 12 bases between. The CDR3 is made up of 16 amino acids. CDR3 loop: CASSQEGSRFQETQYF. CDR3 nucleotide sequence: TGTGCCAGCAGCCAAGAGGGGTCGAGATTCCAAGAGACCCAGTACTTC.

The chain uses TRBV6-2 or TRBV6-3 and TRBJ1-4; TRBD1 matches 11 bases. This CDR3 is 18 amino acids long. The V gene's germline CDR1 is MNHEY and CDR2 SVGEGT. After removal of 6 bases from V and 8 bases from J, the junction contained 17 bases not matched to a gene. CDR3: CASSPVVPGQGDREKLFF. In DNA, the CDR3 is TGTGCCAGCAGCCCGGTCGTCCCGGGACAGGGGGACCGGGAAAAACTGTTTTTT.

This clone was counted once. V is TRBV6-5 and J is TRBJ2-7, with 8 bases matching TRBD1. V shed 7 bases, J shed 2 bases, and the junction held 10 bases outside the gene matches. CDR3 size: 15 residues. CDR1 is MNHEY, CDR2 SVGAGI, per germline. CDR3 sequence reads: CASNKEGQATYEQYF. The CDR3 nucleotides read TGTGCCAGCAATAAAGAGGGACAGGCGACCTACGAGCAGTACTTC.